This record covers a single T cell receptor (beta chain). The antigen is undetermined. The data are from a study of CD8 T cells in ankylosing spondylitis. Study-wide points: There was a TCR beta motif, made of several highly homologous variants, that appeared characteristic of ankylosing spondylitis blood.

This CDR3 region has 15 residues. V gave up 4 bases and J gave up 4 bases; unmatched junction bases: 8. CDR1 and CDR2 from the germline V gene are DFQATT and SNEGSKA (reference sequence). TCRdb independently ran MiXCR on the 5' RACE reads; one entry per CDR3 protein. Among 350,000 to 550,000 distinct CDR3 sequences listed, roughly 26% were seen once. Sequencing was carried out using blood, either unsorted or a sorted T cell fraction (not recorded which). The rearrangement joins TRBV20-1 to TRBJ2-3; TRBD1 matches 10 bases. The origin of this receptor is a male donor with ankylosing spondylitis. The CDR3 sequence is CSAKSGTGDPDTQYF. The CDR3 DNA follows: TGCAGTGCTAAATCCGGGACAGGGGACCCAGATACGCAGTATTTT.